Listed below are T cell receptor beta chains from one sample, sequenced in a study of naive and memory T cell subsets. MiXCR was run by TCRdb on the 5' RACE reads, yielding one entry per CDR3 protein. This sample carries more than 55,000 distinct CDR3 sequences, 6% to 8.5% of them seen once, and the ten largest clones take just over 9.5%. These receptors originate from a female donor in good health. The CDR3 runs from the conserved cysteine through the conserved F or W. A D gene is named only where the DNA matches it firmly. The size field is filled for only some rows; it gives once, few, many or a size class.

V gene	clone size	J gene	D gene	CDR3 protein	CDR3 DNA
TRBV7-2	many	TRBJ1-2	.	CASSPDSNYGYTF	TGTGCCAGCAGCCCGGACAGTAACTATGGCTACACCTTC
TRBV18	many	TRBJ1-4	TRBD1	CASSPSTGNEKLFF	TGTGCCAGCTCACCATCGACAGGGAATGAAAAACTGTTTTTT
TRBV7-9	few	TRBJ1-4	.	CASSLQPTNEKLFF	TGTGCCAGCAGCTTACAGCCAACTAATGAAAAACTGTTTTTT
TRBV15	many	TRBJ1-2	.	CATSTLVRSGYTF	TGTGCCACCAGCACGTTAGTGCGCTCTGGCTACACCTTC
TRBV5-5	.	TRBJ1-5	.	CASSLVPGLSNQPQHF	TGTGCCAGCAGCTTGGTACCGGGGCTGAGCAATCAGCCCCAGCATTTT
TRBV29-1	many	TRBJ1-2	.	CSAETGLDDGYTF	TGCAGCGCCGAAACAGGGCTAGACGATGGCTACACCTTC
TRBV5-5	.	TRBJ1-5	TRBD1	CASSPTGTGGARQPQHF	TGTGCCAGCAGCCCGACCGGGACAGGGGGCGCGAGGCAGCCCCAGCATTTT
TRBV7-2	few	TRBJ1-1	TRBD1	CASRDRDTEAFF	TGTGCCAGCAGGGACAGGGACACTGAAGCTTTCTTT
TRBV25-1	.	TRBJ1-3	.	CASSGSGFWGNTIYF	TGTGCCAGCAGTGGCTCAGGGTTTTGGGGAAACACCATATATTTT
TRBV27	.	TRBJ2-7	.	CASRSSSYEQYF	TGTGCCAGCAGATCCAGCTCCTACGAGCAGTACTTC
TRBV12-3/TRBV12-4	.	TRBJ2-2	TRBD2	CASRASGGADTGELFF	TGTGCCAGCCGAGCTAGCGGGGGGGCAGACACCGGGGAGCTGTTTTTT
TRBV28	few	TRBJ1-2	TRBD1	CASGDRGYGYTF	TGTGCCAGCGGTGACAGGGGTTATGGCTACACCTTC
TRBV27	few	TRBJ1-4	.	CASRATGGEKLFF	TGTGCCAGCAGGGCTACAGGTGGTGAAAAACTGTTTTTT
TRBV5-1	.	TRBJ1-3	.	CASRAGSGNTIYF	TGCGCCAGCCGCGCGGGCTCTGGAAACACCATATATTTT
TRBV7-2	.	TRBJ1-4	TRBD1	CASSLAGGGEKLFF	TGTGCCAGCAGCTTAGCAGGGGGCGGTGAAAAACTGTTTTTT
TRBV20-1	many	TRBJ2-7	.	CSTQSSYEQYF	TGCAGTACACAGAGCTCCTACGAGCAGTACTTC
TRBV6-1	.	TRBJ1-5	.	CASSDAHSYNQPQHF	TGTGCCAGCAGTGATGCCCACAGCTACAATCAGCCCCAGCATTTT
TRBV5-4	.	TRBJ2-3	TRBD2	CASRQTSGGADTQYF	TGTGCCAGCAGGCAAACTAGCGGGGGGGCAGATACGCAGTATTTT
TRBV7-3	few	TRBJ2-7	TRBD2	CASSKRGGPSYEQYF	TGTGCCAGCAGCAAGCGGGGGGGCCCCTCCTACGAGCAGTACTTC
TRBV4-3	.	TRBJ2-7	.	CASSQDPATYEQYF	TGCGCCAGCAGCCAAGATCCGGCGACCTACGAGCAGTACTTC
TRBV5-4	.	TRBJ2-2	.	CASSSPGGDTGELFF	TGTGCCAGCAGCTCGCCGGGTGGTGACACCGGGGAGCTGTTTTTT
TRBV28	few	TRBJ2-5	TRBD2	CASSSPRGGDETQYF	TGTGCCAGCAGTTCGCCGCGGGGGGGCGATGAGACCCAGTACTTC
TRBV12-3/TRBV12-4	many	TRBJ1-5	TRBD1	CASSIGQGRGNQPQHF	TGTGCCAGCAGTATAGGACAGGGCCGTGGCAATCAGCCCCAGCATTTT
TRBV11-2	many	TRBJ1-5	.	CASSRDSSNQPQHF	TGTGCCAGCAGCCGGGACTCTAGCAATCAGCCCCAGCATTTT
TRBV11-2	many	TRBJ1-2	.	CASSLVGLEGYTF	TGTGCCAGCAGCTTAGTAGGGTTGGAGGGCTACACCTTC
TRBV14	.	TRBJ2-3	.	CASSPIGRADTQYF	TGTGCCAGCAGCCCCATTGGCAGGGCAGATACGCAGTATTTT
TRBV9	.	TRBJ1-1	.	CASSVDATRGAFF	TGTGCCAGCAGCGTAGACGCGACGAGAGGGGCTTTCTTT
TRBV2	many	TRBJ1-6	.	CASSDTGYLYNSPLHF	TGTGCCAGCAGCGATACAGGGTACCTATATAATTCACCCCTCCACTTT
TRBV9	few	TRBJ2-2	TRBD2	CASSAQGLAGTGELFF	TGTGCCAGCAGCGCACAGGGACTAGCGGGTACCGGGGAGCTGTTTTTT
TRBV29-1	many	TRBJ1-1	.	CSAQGGTGNTEAFF	TGCAGCGCCCAAGGGGGAACGGGGAACACTGAAGCTTTCTTT
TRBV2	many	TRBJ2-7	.	CASSDLSPRSRQYF	TGTGCCAGCAGTGATTTGTCGCCCAGATCTCGGCAGTACTTC
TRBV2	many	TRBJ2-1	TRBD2	CASSPRGNSYNEQFF	TGTGCCAGCAGCCCGCGGGGGAACTCCTACAATGAGCAGTTCTTC
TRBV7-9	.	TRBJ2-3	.	CASSLAGSTDTQYF	TGTGCCAGCAGCTTAGCGGGGAGCACAGATACGCAGTATTTT
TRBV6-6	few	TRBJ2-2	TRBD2	CASRVLAGGNTGELFF	TGTGCCAGCAGAGTTCTAGCGGGGGGTAACACCGGGGAGCTGTTTTTT
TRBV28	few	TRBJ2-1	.	CASSLMEGASEQFF	TGTGCCAGCAGTTTAATGGAGGGGGCTAGTGAGCAGTTCTTC
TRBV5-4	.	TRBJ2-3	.	CASSPLPGRTTDTQYF	TGTGCCAGCAGCCCCTTACCGGGACGGACGACAGATACGCAGTATTTT
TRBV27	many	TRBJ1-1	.	CASSLTGPGNEAFF	TGTGCCAGCAGTTTGACGGGCCCGGGGAATGAAGCTTTCTTT
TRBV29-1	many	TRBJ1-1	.	CSGTRDTEAFF	TGCAGCGGGACTAGGGACACTGAAGCTTTCTTT
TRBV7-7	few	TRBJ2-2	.	CASSLRMFSGELFF	TGTGCTAGCAGCCTCCGTATGTTCTCCGGGGAGCTGTTTTTT
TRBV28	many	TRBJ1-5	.	CASSPTAAYNQPQHF	TGTGCCAGCAGCCCCACGGCAGCCTACAATCAGCCCCAGCATTTT
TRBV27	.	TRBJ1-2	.	CASSLLPREGGGNGYTF	TGTGCCAGCAGTTTACTCCCCAGGGAGGGGGGGGGGAATGGCTACACCTTC
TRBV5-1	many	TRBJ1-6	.	CASSLAGVTGSPLHF	TGCGCCAGCAGCTTGGCCGGGGTGACGGGTTCACCCCTCCACTTT
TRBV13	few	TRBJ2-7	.	CASSLQGTLSYEQYF	TGTGCCAGCAGCTTACAGGGGACTCTCTCCTACGAGCAGTACTTC
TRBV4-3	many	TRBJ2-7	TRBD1	CASSQAPGQGYEQYF	TGCGCCAGCAGCCAAGCTCCGGGACAGGGCTACGAGCAGTACTTC